This T cell receptor (beta chain) derives from a study of T cells in Graves' hyperthyroidism and ophthalmopathy. V was shortened by 1 base and J by 2 bases, with 15 bases between the two germline ends. This CDR3 has 16 residues. Amplified TCR beta CDR3 regions came from RNA transcripts. The primer set for the first-round RT-PCR of the TCR CDR3 was HTBI. TCRdb reanalysed the multiplex PCR reads using MiXCR and keeps one entry per CDR3 protein. This sample has 450,000 to 700,000 distinct CDR3 sequences, with roughly 50% found just once. This clonotype has a count of ten or more. The sample was peripheral blood or thyroid tissue (not recorded which). This clonotype was obtained from a woman aged 18-30 years with Graves' hyperthyroidism. V gene TRBV12-3 or TRBV12-4 combines with J gene TRBJ2-7, with D maybe TRBD1 (6 bases). CDR3 nucleotides: TGTGCCAGCAGTTTAGGGGTGACAGGTTTGCCCTACGAGCAGTACTTC. Translating gives CASSLGVTGLPYEQYF.